Listed below are T cell receptor beta chains from one sample, sequenced in a study of T cells in Graves' hyperthyroidism and ophthalmopathy. TCRdb processed the multiplex PCR reads anew with MiXCR; each CDR3 protein has one entry. In the table there are 550,000 to 600,000 distinct CDR3 sequences, 16% of which are singletons. Sequenced sample: blood. These receptors were collected from a woman aged 18-29 years with Graves' hyperthyroidism. Each CDR3 is given with its conserved first and last residue. Fields, in order: D gene, CDR3 length, J gene, V gene, clone size, CDR3 protein, CDR3 DNA. The D gene is left open where the match is weak. Not every row has a clone size; where given, it reads once, few, many or a size class.

D gene: -
CDR3 length: 14
J gene: TRBJ1-1
V gene: TRBV11-3
clone size: many
CDR3 protein: CASSLAQGTTEAFF
CDR3 DNA: TGTGCCAGCAGCTTAGCTCAGGGAACCACTGAAGCTTTCTTT

D gene: TRBD1
CDR3 length: 15
J gene: TRBJ2-1
V gene: TRBV19
clone size: few
CDR3 protein: CASSIPGQGNGEQFF
CDR3 DNA: TGTGCCAGTAGTATCCCGGGACAGGGTAATGGGGAGCAGTTCTTC

D gene: TRBD2
CDR3 length: 17
J gene: TRBJ2-2
V gene: TRBV2
clone size: -
CDR3 protein: CASSLTSGSWNTGELFF
CDR3 DNA: TGTGCCAGCAGTTTGACTAGCGGGAGTTGGAACACCGGGGAGCTGTTTTTT

D gene: -
CDR3 length: 17
J gene: TRBJ2-7
V gene: TRBV12-3/TRBV12-4
clone size: many
CDR3 protein: CASSFAGGRSSAYEQYF
CDR3 DNA: TGTGCCAGCAGTTTCGCAGGAGGGAGGAGTTCCGCCTACGAGCAGTACTTC

D gene: TRBD2
CDR3 length: 15
J gene: TRBJ2-1
V gene: TRBV20-1
clone size: few
CDR3 protein: CSARGGRGSYNEQFF
CDR3 DNA: TGCAGTGCTAGGGGCGGGAGAGGGTCCTACAATGAGCAGTTCTTC

D gene: -
CDR3 length: 13
J gene: TRBJ2-7
V gene: TRBV7-2
clone size: -
CDR3 protein: CASSLDLGDEQYF
CDR3 DNA: TGTGCCAGCAGCTTAGATCTTGGAGACGAGCAGTACTTC

D gene: -
CDR3 length: 15
J gene: TRBJ1-5
V gene: TRBV6-6
clone size: few
CDR3 protein: CASSYSPGLDQPQHF
CDR3 DNA: TGTGCCAGCAGTTACTCGCCCGGCCTCGATCAGCCCCAGCATTTT

D gene: TRBD2
CDR3 length: 15
J gene: TRBJ2-7
V gene: TRBV7-9
clone size: many
CDR3 protein: CASTRVAGDTYEQYF
CDR3 DNA: TGTGCCAGCACCCGAGTAGCGGGAGATACCTACGAGCAGTACTTC

D gene: -
CDR3 length: 15
J gene: TRBJ2-1
V gene: TRBV3-1
clone size: many
CDR3 protein: CASSQNPTGIDEQFF
CDR3 DNA: TGTGCCAGCAGTCAAAACCCCACAGGGATCGATGAGCAGTTCTTC

D gene: -
CDR3 length: 15
J gene: TRBJ1-5
V gene: TRBV19
clone size: -
CDR3 protein: CASSIQPVSNQPQHF
CDR3 DNA: TGTGCCAGTAGTATTCAACCGGTTAGCAATCAGCCCCAGCATTTT

D gene: -
CDR3 length: 12
J gene: TRBJ1-1
V gene: TRBV3-1
clone size: many
CDR3 protein: CASSQTRARAFF
CDR3 DNA: TGTGCCAGCAGCCAAACAAGGGCTCGGGCTTTCTTT